These 25 T cell receptor beta chains came from one sample sequenced in a study of cytomegalovirus exposure and HLA in healthy donors. In the PCR, 60 Vbeta and 13 Jbeta primers were used. Data came from immunoSEQ multiplex PCR; TCRdb stores just in-frame clones and leaves some out. The sample lists 100,000 to 150,000 clones, 81% occurring once. What was sequenced was PBMCs. These receptors all stem from a woman aged 25 to 45 in good health and CMV-seronegative.

In DNA form, the CDR3 reads TGTGCCAGCAGCGTAGATACGGGACTAGCGGGAGGGTCCCCCTACGAGCAGTACTTC. Translated, it gives CASSVDTGLAGGSPYEQYF. V gene TRBV9 combines with J gene TRBJ2-5, with TRBD2 matching 16 bases. The closer fit of TRBJ2-7 to the DNA end suggests the J call may be wrong. CDR1 is SGDLS and CDR2 is YYNGEE in the germline V gene. This CDR3 has 19 residues.

The chain couples TRBV6-4 to TRBJ2-1, with 7 bases lining up with TRBD2. The J segment lost 1 base and the V segment lost 0 bases, leaving 0 bases of the junction unmatched. CDR1 and CDR2 (germline): MRHNA, SNTAGT. This CDR3 spans 15 amino acids. This chain's CDR3 is CASSDSAGSYNEQFF. The CDR3 bases are TGTGCCAGCAGTGACTCAGCGGGATCCTACAATGAGCAGTTCTTC.

This clone appeared a few times. V gene TRBV18 combines with J gene TRBJ2-5, with D tentatively TRBD2 (5 bases). There are 14 residues in the CDR3. Per the germline V gene, CDR1 is KGHSH and CDR2 is LQKENI. Trimming removed 3 bases at V and 4 bases at J, with 12 bases between. CDR3 residues: CASSPWGVGETQYF. The CDR3 DNA sequence: TGTGCCAGCTCACCTTGGGGAGTAGGAGAGACCCAGTACTTC.

This clone was seen a single time. The chain links TRBV18 to TRBJ2-6; D perhaps matches TRBD1 (5 bases). The CDR3 sequence is 19 residues long. V dropped 3 bases and J dropped 0 bases, with 18 bases sitting between them. Looked up from germline, CDR1 is KGHSH and CDR2 is LQKENI. The CDR3 loop is CASSPISGRVPSGANVLTF. The CDR3 coding sequence is TGTGCCAGCTCACCGATCTCGGGCAGGGTACCCTCTGGGGCCAACGTCCTGACTTTC.

The chain carries TRBV30 and TRBJ2-5, with 8 bases lining up with TRBD1. Judging by the DNA end, TRBJ2-7 fits better; the J call may be wrong. The CDR3 is 15 residues long. CDR1 and CDR2 from the germline V gene are GTSNPN and SVGIG (reference sequence). The CDR3 sequence: CAWSADGQGRHEQYF. The CDR3 nucleotides are TGTGCCTGGAGTGCGGATGGACAGGGTCGGCACGAGCAGTACTTC.

This chain links TRBV5-1 with TRBJ2-2; 7 nucleotides align to TRBD1. The junction had 5 bases not matched to a gene; V was cut back by 3 bases and J by 0 bases. The CDR3 has 16 amino acids. The germline gives CDR1 SGHRS, CDR2 YFSETQ. The CDR3 loop reads CASSSWDRTNTGELFF. The CDR3 DNA follows: TGCGCCAGCAGCTCATGGGACAGAACGAACACCGGGGAGCTGTTTTTT.

This chain links TRBV5-6 with TRBJ1-1, with TRBD1 matching 7 bases. The CDR3 spans 16 residues. From germline, CDR1 is SGHDT and CDR2 YYEEEE. J was trimmed by 4 bases and V by 3 bases; bases with no gene match: 12. CDR3 bases: TGTGCCAGCAGCTCGAACAGGGGACCTTTTCCCACTGAAGCTTTCTTT. Residues: CASSSNRGPFPTEAFF.

The chain links TRBV19 to TRBJ2-5; 13 nucleotides match TRBD2. The germline CDR1 and CDR2 sequences are LNHDA and SQIVND (reference sequence). CDR3 length: 15 residues. With 7 bases clipped from V and 3 bases from J, the junction kept 5 bases outside the gene matches. The DNA for the CDR3 is TGTGCCAGTACAGATGGGACTAGCGGGAAAGAGACCCAGTACTTC. This codes for CASTDGTSGKETQYF.

This clone was picked up a small number of times. The V and J genes are TRBV6-6 and TRBJ2-7; D unresolved. V lost 6 bases to trimming and J lost 1 base, with 16 bases between them. CDR1 and CDR2 from the germline V gene are MNHNY and SVGAGI (reference sequence). The CDR3 covers 15 residues. This CDR3 is CASRKQNVESYEQYF. CDR3 nucleotide sequence: TGTGCCAGCAGGAAACAGAACGTTGAATCCTACGAGCAGTACTTC.

The rearrangement joins TRBV7-2 to TRBJ2-5; weak D call: TRBD2 (5 bases). The DNA matches TRBJ2-7 better at its end, which makes the J call doubtful. Germline V CDR1 and CDR2: SGHTA, FQGNSA. The CDR3 runs 14 residues. This CDR3 reads CASNPRSGNYEQYF. DNA for the CDR3: TGTGCCAGCAACCCAAGGAGCGGAAACTACGAGCAGTACTTC.

J is TRBJ1-4 and V is TRBV21-1; the D call of TRBD1 is as the table states it, not checked on the DNA. TRBV21-1 has pseudogene status. The length of the CDR3 is 11 residues. The chain's CDR3 is CASSSLQGGGF. The DNA of the CDR3 is TGTGCCAGCAGCAGCCTCCAGGGGGGCGGTTTT.

The chain has TRBV7-9 and TRBJ2-7, with no clear D. Germline lookup yields CDR1 SEHNR and CDR2 FQNEAQ (reference sequence). The CDR3 runs 12 residues. Trimming removed 1 base at V and 8 bases at J, with 9 bases between. In DNA form, the CDR3 reads TGTGCCAGCAGCTTAGACGCAGGTCAGCAGTACTTC. Translated: CASSLDAGQQYF.

The J gene is TRBJ1-5, the V gene TRBV15; no reliable D call. V dropped 0 bases and J dropped 6 bases, with 9 bases sitting between them. CDR3 length equals 14 residues. Germline V gives CDR1 LNHNV, CDR2 YYDKDF (reference sequence). For the CDR3, the DNA is TGTGCCACCAGCAGAGATCTAGGTGGTCAGCCCCAGCATTTT. Amino acid sequence: CATSRDLGGQPQHF.

This chain joins TRBV6-5 and TRBJ2-7; D unclear. The CDR3 totals 16 residues. In germline, CDR1 is MNHEY, CDR2 SVGAGI. V dropped 0 bases and J dropped 0 bases, with 12 bases sitting between them. DNA of the CDR3: TGTGCCAGCAGTTACTCGTTCGTCGGTAGCTCCTACGAGCAGTACTTC. This encodes CASSYSFVGSSYEQYF.

The V and J genes are TRBV6-5 and TRBJ1-2, with D unclear. The germline V and J ends were trimmed by 0 bases and 6 bases, with 14 bases remaining between them. There are 15 residues in the CDR3. Per germline, CDR1 MNHEY and CDR2 SVGAGI. The CDR3 nucleotides read TGTGCCAGCAGTTACTCTCAGGCCTCGACCCATGGCTACACCTTC. Translation gives CASSYSQASTHGYTF.

The chain combines TRBV6-1 with TRBJ2-7, with D possibly matching TRBD1 (6 bases). Trimming left V 7 bases short and J 1 base short, with 11 bases between. Germline assignment: CDR1 MNHNS and CDR2 SASEGT. CDR3 length equals 13 residues. CDR3 bases: TGTGCCAGCACCAATGGACAGTCCTACGAGCAGTACTTC. It encodes CASTNGQSYEQYF.

The rearrangement links TRBV4-1 to TRBJ1-2; 8 bases align to TRBD1. Germline V gene sequence: CDR1 MGHRA, CDR2 YSYEKL. The CDR3 length is 14 residues. After removal of 1 base from V and 5 bases from J, the junction contained 3 bases not matched to a gene. CDR3: CASSQGTGTYGYTF. CDR3 DNA: TGCGCCAGCAGCCAAGGGACAGGGACTTATGGCTACACCTTC.

A remark on this clone: A read error may produce the germline difference seen at one junction end. J is TRBJ1-1 and V is TRBV18; no clear D. This CDR3 is 15 amino acids long. Germline CDR1 KGHSH, CDR2 LQKENI. The CDR3 coding sequence is TGTGCCGGCTCACCACAAAAAAATAGCGGGACTGAAGCTTTCTTT. It specifies CAGSPQKNSGTEAFF.

About this clone itself: One junction end does not reproduce the germline sequence, and a read error may be involved. This chain links TRBV7-9 with TRBJ1-5; tentative D call: TRBD1 (5 bases). Germline assignment: CDR1 SEHNR and CDR2 FQNEAQ (reference sequence). The CDR3 is 15 residues long. The CDR3 DNA reads TGTTCCAGCAGCTTAGGGACTAATAGCAATCAGCCCCAGCATTTT. Translating it yields CSSSLGTNSNQPQHF.

V gene TRBV11-2 combines with J gene TRBJ1-6; D is unclear. Between the trimmed V and J ends, which lost 0 bases and 9 bases, there was a span of 6 bases. The germline V gene encodes CDR1 SGHAT and CDR2 FQNNGV. The CDR3 runs to 13 residues. The CDR3 reads CASSLESGSPLHF. CDR3 nucleotide sequence: TGTGCCAGCAGCTTAGAGTCCGGTTCACCCCTCCACTTT.

V and J are TRBV5-1 and TRBJ1-5; D call uncertain. Germline V gene data show CDR1 as SGHRS and CDR2 as YFSETQ. V lost 4 bases and J 4 bases, leaving 9 bases between the germline ends. The CDR3 is 13 amino acids. CDR3 sequence: CASSVGVNQPQHF. Written as DNA, the CDR3 is TGCGCCAGCAGCGTTGGAGTGAATCAGCCCCAGCATTTT.

The V call is TRBV11-2, the J call TRBJ2-3, with 9 bases aligning to TRBD2. Germline CDR1 is SGHAT and CDR2 is FQNNGV. V lost 5 bases, J lost 2 bases, and 14 bases stayed unmatched. There are 18 residues in the CDR3. Here the CDR3 reads CASSVGGGGAIFTDTQYF. In DNA form, the CDR3 reads TGTGCCAGCAGCGTAGGGGGCGGGGGGGCCATCTTCACAGATACGCAGTATTTT.

The chain links TRBV19 to TRBJ2-7, with a weak D call TRBD1 (6 bases). Trimming stripped 6 bases from V and 6 bases from J, with 18 bases between. Germline-derived CDR1 and CDR2 are LNHDA and SQIVND (reference sequence). The CDR3 covers 14 residues. CDR3 coding DNA: TGTGCCAGTAGCGAAACAGGGTCAAGGGGCGAGCAGTACTTC. This codes for CASSETGSRGEQYF.

V gene TRBV5-6 combines with J gene TRBJ1-1; D may be TRBD1 (6 bases). Germline V gene data show CDR1 as SGHDT and CDR2 as YYEEEE. The CDR3 covers 15 residues. Deletions cut 2 bases from V and 5 bases from J, with 16 bases between. The CDR3 reads CASSLFQGKVTEAFF. The CDR3 coding sequence is TGTGCCAGCAGCTTATTCCAGGGGAAAGTTACTGAAGCTTTCTTT.

The CDR3 loop reads CSVDAGGSGNTIYF. The CDR3 DNA follows: TGCAGCGTTGACGCAGGGGGCTCTGGAAACACCATATATTTT. The chain couples TRBV29-1 to TRBJ1-3; 7 nucleotides agree with TRBD1. The CDR3 totals 14 residues. Looked up from germline, CDR1 is SQVTM and CDR2 is ANQGSEA. With 3 bases clipped from V and 0 bases from J, the junction kept 2 bases outside the gene matches. Combining the CDR3 with reference TRBV29-1 and TRBJ1-3 gives the whole variable domain SAVISQKPSRDICQRGTSLTIQCQVDSQVTMMFWYRQQPGQSLTLIATANQGSEATYESGFVIDKFPISRPNLTFSTLTVSNMSPEDSSIYLCSVDAGGSGNTIYFGEGSWLTVV.